This T cell receptor beta chain is from a study of blood T cell repertoires in COVID-19 (dated by TCRdb to the early 2020s). In terms of the full investigation: Samples from collaborators originated in the United States, Italy and Spain and spanned both the acute and convalescent phases of COVID-19. The prospective study material was composed of cDNA or gDNA derived from T cells, B-cell-depleted T cells, or PBMCs. Deeply sampled blood TCRbeta repertoires from subjects exposed to, actively infected with, or recovered from COVID-19 were included in the dataset. The repertoires were made available in a free public database intended to serve as a resource for research on the immune response to SARS-CoV-2. The samples were drawn from two sources: the first 160 participants of the ongoing ImmuneRACE study, and 1,000 to 1,500 subjects contributed by 6 global collaborators. A de-identified subject ID, COVID-19 status, age in years and sex were almost always included in the sample metadata. Where available, HLA class I and class II types were taken from metadata supplied by the sample provider and were not determined by assay-based typing.

The research as a whole found: The amount of clinical and demographic metadata varied by source and participant and was provided uncurated.

The immunoSEQ Assay, a bias-controlled multiplex PCR, was used to amplify TCRbeta CDR3 regions from genomic DNA. In the authors' own workflow: Within the assay, amplification of reference gene primers was used to estimate how many nucleated cells each sample contained. Sequence reads were collapsed and filtered to measure the absolute abundance of every unique TCRbeta CDR3 rearrangement. For each sample, productive Simpson clonality was calculated as the square root of Simpson's diversity index across productive rearrangements. What TCRdb holds here is the immuneACCESS table cut down to in-frame rearrangements. Part of the clones is not present; checked against another copy, under half of the missing clones reflect an unresolved V gene, and the others are unexplained. V, J and clone size reflect that table, while D and trimming were determined from the DNA. Present in this sample are 130,000 to 150,000 clones, about 85% of which were seen just once. The top ten clonotypes cover about 2.6% of the sample.

Regarding this clone: Its antigen remains unidentified. Base qualities are not recorded, but no much larger clone differs from it by a single base.

The CDR1 and CDR2 encoded by the germline V gene are SGHRS and YFSETQ. From the cysteine up to the phenylalanine, the CDR3 has a length of 15 residues. Only the CDR3 part of the read is kept: 45 bases, read in frame from the first base. V ends up 4 bases short and J 0 bases short, with an unmatched junction base count of 4. Each collaborating institution followed its own protocols to collect whole blood in K2EDTA tubes. For TCRbeta analysis, collaborators shipped samples as frozen whole blood, isolated PBMCs, or DNA extracted from either of those sample types. This receptor was identified in a human donor with acute or convalescent COVID-19. The donor label of this sample is uncertain. The chain is assembled from TRBV5-1 and TRBJ2-1, with 7 central nucleotides matching TRBD1. The specimen sequenced was peripheral blood. The DNA reads as follows: TGCGCCAGCAGCCCGGGACAGAGCTCCTACAATGAGCAGTTCTTC. It is translated as CASSPGQSSYNEQFF.